These 25 T cell receptor beta chains originate from one sample sequenced in a study of T cells in Graves' hyperthyroidism and ophthalmopathy. Amplification of TCR beta CDR3 regions was performed using RNA transcripts as template. RT-PCR in the first round (using the HTBI primer set) targeted the TCR CDR3. Using its own MiXCR run on the multiplex PCR reads, TCRdb lists one record per CDR3 protein. The sample shows 650,000 to 750,000 distinct CDR3 sequences, about 14% of them seen only once. The sample taken for sequencing was blood. All receptors derive from a woman aged 18-29 years with Graves' hyperthyroidism.

This chain uses TRBV20-1 with TRBJ1-5; 10 bases line up with TRBD1. CDR1 and CDR2 from the germline V gene are DFQATT and SNEGSKA (reference sequence). The V and J ends lost 6 bases and 3 bases, in that order; junction bases with no gene match: 11. This CDR3 is 16 amino acids long. Here the CDR3 reads CSAPESGTGANQPQHF. In DNA, the CDR3 is TGCAGTGCCCCTGAGTCCGGGACAGGGGCCAATCAGCCCCAGCATTTT.

There are many counts of this clonotype. The chain has TRBV3-1 and TRBJ2-1; no firm D call. Germline CDR1 and CDR2: LGHDT and YNNKEL (reference sequence). This CDR3 is built from 15 residues. V lost 3 bases, J lost 4 bases, and 13 bases lay in between. The CDR3 is CASSHGQAEYNEQFF. CDR3 DNA sequence: TGTGCCAGCAGCCATGGGCAGGCTGAATACAATGAGCAGTTCTTC.

The CDR3 region has the DNA TGCGCCAGCAGCTTGGATCAGACTAGCGGGGACGAGCAGTACTTC. Translation: CASSLDQTSGDEQYF. This sequence joins TRBV5-1 and TRBJ2-7, with 11 bases fitting TRBD2. The CDR3 loop spans 15 amino acids. Germline V gene lookup returns CDR1 SGHRS and CDR2 YFSETQ. Trimming removed 0 bases from V and 5 bases from J; junction bases left unmatched: 4. The complete variable domain, with remaining parts taken from reference TRBV5-1 and TRBJ2-7, reads KAGVTQTPRYLIKTRGQQVTLSCSPISGHRSVSWYQQTPGQGLQFLFEYFSETQRNKGNFPGRFSGRQFSNSRSEMNVSTLELGDSALYLCASSLDQTSGDEQYFGPGTRLTVT.

In its sample, this clonotype was seen a few times. The rearrangement joins TRBV20-1 to TRBJ1-5; 8 bases fit TRBD1. Looked up from germline, CDR1 is DFQATT and CDR2 is SNEGSKA (reference sequence). J lost 6 bases, V lost 0 bases, and 4 bases had no gene match. The CDR3 extends over 14 amino acids. The DNA for the CDR3 is TGCAGTGCTAGAGATTCAGGGGGCGGTCAGCCCCAGCATTTT. The encoded protein is CSARDSGGGQPQHF.

Points on this clonotype: A much larger clone differs from this one at a single base, so this may be a read error. The CDR3 DNA reads as TGTGCCAGCAGTTCTTGGCTAACCCAAGGGACCCAGTACTTC. Translation gives CASSSWLTQGTQYF. The gene calls are TRBV6-5 and TRBJ2-5; D remains unclear. There are 14 residues in the CDR3. Germline V CDR1 and CDR2: MNHEY, SVGAGI.

This clonotype was counted ten times or more. The rearrangement joins TRBV20-1 to TRBJ2-3; the match to TRBD1 covers 11 bases. V trimming: 2 bases; J trimming: 4 bases; junction bases outside the gene matches: 5. Germline CDR1 reads DFQATT; CDR2 reads SNEGSKA (reference sequence). CDR3 size: 15 residues. The CDR3 loop is CSARRTGGAPDTQYF. The CDR3 region has the DNA TGCAGTGCTAGACGGACAGGGGGCGCCCCAGATACGCAGTATTTT.

The chain recombines TRBV18 with TRBJ2-7; 11 bases are shared with TRBD1. The length of the CDR3 is 16 residues. V shed 3 bases, J shed 8 bases, and the junction held 12 bases outside the gene matches. Germline V gene sequence: CDR1 KGHSH, CDR2 LQKENI. The chain's CDR3 is CASSPGQGGGSTKQYF. CDR3 in DNA: TGTGCCAGCTCACCGGGACAGGGGGGCGGCTCTACGAAGCAGTACTTC.

The J gene is TRBJ1-4, the V gene TRBV28; possibly TRBD1 for D (5 bases). V was trimmed by 2 bases and J by 5 bases, leaving 15 bases between them. CDR1 and CDR2 from the germline V gene are MDHEN and SYDVKM. CDR3 length equals 16 residues. The CDR3 DNA reads as TGTGCCAGCAGTTTACCACGGGGACTGCTCAATGAAAAACTGTTTTTT. Translation gives CASSLPRGLLNEKLFF.

This clonotype was observed a few times. The chain links TRBV20-1 to TRBJ1-2; D not certain. The germline CDR1 and CDR2 sequences are DFQATT and SNEGSKA (reference sequence). Trimming left V 0 bases short and J 6 bases short, with 20 bases between. This CDR3 contains 16 residues. The CDR3 coding sequence is TGCAGTGCTAGAGATTGGAGGGCAGGCGTTGAGGATGGCTACACCTTC. Protein: CSARDWRAGVEDGYTF.

This clonotype was detected many times. The J gene is TRBJ2-7, the V gene TRBV15; D gene ambiguous. CDR1 is LNHNV, CDR2 YYDKDF, per germline (reference sequence). The CDR3 is 15 amino acids. Deletions cut 0 bases from V and 3 bases from J, with 12 bases between. CDR3 nucleotide sequence: TGTGCCACCAGCAGAGATCGAACGACGGACTACGAGCAGTACTTC. This codes for CATSRDRTTDYEQYF.

A few counts support this clonotype. The gene calls are TRBV9 and TRBJ1-3; a weak D match, TRBD1 (5 bases). The V end lost 2 bases, the J end lost 0 bases, and 9 bases lay between the germline ends. CDR3 size: 15 residues. Germline CDR1 and CDR2: SGDLS and YYNGEE. CDR3 nucleotide sequence: TGTGCCAGCAGCGTCCGGGACGGCTCTGGAAACACCATATATTTT. This codes for CASSVRDGSGNTIYF.

There are a few counts of this clonotype. The chain couples TRBV6-2 or TRBV6-3 to TRBJ2-7; 10 nucleotides agree with TRBD1. Germline lookup yields CDR1 MNHEY and CDR2 SVGEGT. This CDR3 region has 15 residues. V lost 7 bases, J lost 0 bases, and 6 bases stayed unmatched. Here the CDR3 reads CASTLGTGASYEQYF. The DNA for the CDR3 is TGTGCCAGCACCCTCGGGACAGGGGCCTCCTACGAGCAGTACTTC.

This clonotype was observed many times. The rearrangement joins TRBV28 to TRBJ1-3; D not certain. The V gene lost 6 bases and the J gene lost 5 bases, with 14 bases spanning the gap. This CDR3 is 14 amino acids long. Germline CDR1 is MDHEN and CDR2 is SYDVKM. In DNA form, the CDR3 reads TGTGCCAGCAGCACTGGTGGCAGGAGAAACACCATATATTTT. The encoded protein is CASSTGGRRNTIYF.

The chain recombines TRBV7-3 with TRBJ2-3, with TRBD2 as a possible D gene (6 bases). Germline loops: CDR1 SGHTA, CDR2 FQGTGA. The CDR3 runs to 15 residues. Trimming cost V 5 bases and J 6 bases, with 18 bases left between them. In DNA form, the CDR3 reads TGTGCCAGCAGCCCGGGACTCCTCCTTCGCGATACGCAGTATTTT. This encodes CASSPGLLLRDTQYF.

This clonotype appeared a few times. This chain joins TRBV20-1 and TRBJ2-3; 10 bases are shared with TRBD2. The germline gives CDR1 DFQATT, CDR2 SNEGSKA (reference sequence). CDR3 size: 16 residues. V gave up 3 bases and J gave up 4 bases; unmatched junction bases: 10. CDR3 sequence reads: CSARAAAGGPPDTQYF. The CDR3 DNA follows: TGCAGTGCTAGGGCGGCAGCGGGAGGGCCGCCAGATACGCAGTATTTT.

This clonotype was observed many times. V and J are TRBV6-2 or TRBV6-3 and TRBJ1-1, with unresolved D. Between the trimmed V and J ends, which lost 7 bases and 0 bases, there was a span of 9 bases. This CDR3 spans 13 amino acids. Germline CDR1 is MNHEY and CDR2 is SVGEGT. The CDR3 region is CASTTDMNTEAFF. The CDR3 DNA reads as TGTGCCAGCACAACAGACATGAACACTGAAGCTTTCTTT.

V is TRBV4-3 and J is TRBJ2-7, with unresolved D. The V gene's germline CDR1 is LGHNA and CDR2 YSLEER. Trimming removed 0 bases at V and 2 bases at J, with 14 bases between. The CDR3 has 16 residues. In DNA, the CDR3 is TGCGCCAGCAGCCAAGATCAGGCCGAAGACCCCTACGAGCAGTACTTC. Translation gives CASSQDQAEDPYEQYF.

In its sample, this clonotype was seen many times. The chain recombines TRBV6-6 with TRBJ2-7; D not certain. Germline CDR1 MNHNY, CDR2 SVGAGI (reference sequence). The CDR3 is 13 residues long. Trimming left V 2 bases short and J 4 bases short, with 9 bases between. CDR3 in DNA: TGTGCCAGCAGTTACCCCTCTATTTACGAGCAGTACTTC. This sequence encodes CASSYPSIYEQYF.

This clonotype came up a few times. This chain links TRBV7-8 with TRBJ2-1; 10 nucleotides line up with TRBD2. This CDR3 comprises 17 residues. V trimming: 0 bases; J trimming: 5 bases; junction bases outside the gene matches: 7. The V gene's germline CDR1 is SGHVS and CDR2 FQNEAQ. CDR3 sequence: CASSLARGGLADNEQFF. DNA for the CDR3: TGTGCCAGCAGCTTAGCGCGGGGTGGACTAGCGGACAATGAGCAGTTCTTC.

This rearrangement joins TRBV7-3 to TRBJ2-1; TRBD1 matches at 12 bases. Trimming removed 5 bases from V and 7 bases from J; junction bases left unmatched: 6. Germline CDR1 and CDR2: SGHTA and FQGTGA. CDR3 size: 15 residues. The CDR3 DNA reads as TGTGCCAGCAGCGAATCGGGACAGGGGGCAAATGAGCAGTTCTTC. Translation: CASSESGQGANEQFF.

The genes are TRBV12-3 or TRBV12-4 and TRBJ2-3; D is unresolved. This CDR3 is 18 amino acids long. Trimming left V 2 bases short and J 2 bases short, with 20 bases between. In DNA, the CDR3 is TGTGCCAGCAGTTTAAGTCGGGCCTGGGAATGGGACACAGATACGCAGTATTTT. It encodes CASSLSRAWEWDTDTQYF.

At least ten counts were recorded for this clonotype. The chain links TRBV7-3 to TRBJ2-7, with TRBD2 matching 10 bases. Trimming cost V 8 bases and J 5 bases; bases outside gene matches: 6. This CDR3 comprises 13 residues. Per germline, CDR1 SGHTA and CDR2 FQGTGA. The CDR3 region is CASSSGSSHEQYF. DNA of the CDR3: TGTGCCAGCTCTAGCGGGAGTTCCCACGAGCAGTACTTC.

This chain links TRBV27 with TRBJ2-1; TRBD1 matches 11 bases. The CDR3 is 15 residues long. Germline CDR1 is MNHEY and CDR2 is SMNVEV (reference sequence). Trimming at V came to 3 bases and at J to 8 bases, leaving 6 bases not matched to a gene. The CDR3 coding sequence is TGTGCCAGCAGTTTCCTGGGACAGGGGGGGTATGAGCAGTTCTTC. Protein sequence: CASSFLGQGGYEQFF.

This clonotype has a count of ten or more. CDR3 in amino acids: CASSYGARAHTEAFF. Here the CDR3 DNA reads TGTGCCAGCAGTTACGGCGCGAGGGCGCACACTGAAGCTTTCTTT. This chain joins TRBV6-5 and TRBJ1-1; D uncertain. The CDR3 consists of 15 residues. Trimming removed 2 bases from V and 3 bases from J, with 13 bases in between. The germline CDR1 and CDR2 sequences are MNHEY and SVGAGI.

There are a few counts of this clonotype. This chain joins TRBV10-3 and TRBJ1-5, with 7 bases fitting TRBD1. Trimming removed 6 bases from V and 3 bases from J; junction bases left unmatched: 5. The CDR3 has 14 amino acids. The V gene's germline CDR1 is ENHRY and CDR2 SYGVKD. As DNA, the CDR3 is TGTGCCATCAGCGACAGGGCGAACAATCAGCCCCAGCATTTT. It codes for CAISDRANNQPQHF.